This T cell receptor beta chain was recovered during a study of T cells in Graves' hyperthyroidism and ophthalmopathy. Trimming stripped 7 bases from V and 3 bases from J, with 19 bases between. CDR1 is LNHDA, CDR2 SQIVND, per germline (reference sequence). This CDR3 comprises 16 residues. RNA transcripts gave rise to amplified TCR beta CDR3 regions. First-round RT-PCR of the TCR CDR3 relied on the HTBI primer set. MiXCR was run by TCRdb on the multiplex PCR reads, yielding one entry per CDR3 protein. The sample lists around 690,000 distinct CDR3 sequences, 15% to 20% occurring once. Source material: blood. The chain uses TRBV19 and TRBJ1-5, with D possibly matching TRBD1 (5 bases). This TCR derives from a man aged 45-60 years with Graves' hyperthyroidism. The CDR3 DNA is TGTGCCAGTAACCTGGGGAGGGGAACACCCAATCAGCCCCAGCATTTT. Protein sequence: CASNLGRGTPNQPQHF.